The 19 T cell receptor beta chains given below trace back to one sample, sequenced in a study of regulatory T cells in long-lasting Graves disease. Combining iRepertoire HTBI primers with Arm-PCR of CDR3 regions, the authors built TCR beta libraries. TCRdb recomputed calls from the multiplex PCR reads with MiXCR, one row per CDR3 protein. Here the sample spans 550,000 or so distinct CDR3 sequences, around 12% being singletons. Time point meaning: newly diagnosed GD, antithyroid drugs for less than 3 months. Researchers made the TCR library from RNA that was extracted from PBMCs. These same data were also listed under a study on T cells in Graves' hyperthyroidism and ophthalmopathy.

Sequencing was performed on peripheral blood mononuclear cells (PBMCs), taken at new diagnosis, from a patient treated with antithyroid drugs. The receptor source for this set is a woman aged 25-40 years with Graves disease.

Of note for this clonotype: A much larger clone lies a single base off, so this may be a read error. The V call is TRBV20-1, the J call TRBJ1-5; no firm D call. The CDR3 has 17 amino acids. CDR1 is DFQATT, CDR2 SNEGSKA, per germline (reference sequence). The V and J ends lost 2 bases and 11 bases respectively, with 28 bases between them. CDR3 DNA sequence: TGCAGTGCTAGATCCCCTAGAGCTGGGCGGCTAAGTAATTCCCAGCATTTT. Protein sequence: CSARSPRAGRLSNSQHF.

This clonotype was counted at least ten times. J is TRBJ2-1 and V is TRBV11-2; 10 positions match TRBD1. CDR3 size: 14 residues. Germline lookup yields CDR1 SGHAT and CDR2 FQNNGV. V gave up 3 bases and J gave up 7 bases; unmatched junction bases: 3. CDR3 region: CASSLRTGGNEQFF. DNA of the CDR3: TGTGCCAGCAGCTTGCGGACAGGGGGGAATGAGCAGTTCTTC.

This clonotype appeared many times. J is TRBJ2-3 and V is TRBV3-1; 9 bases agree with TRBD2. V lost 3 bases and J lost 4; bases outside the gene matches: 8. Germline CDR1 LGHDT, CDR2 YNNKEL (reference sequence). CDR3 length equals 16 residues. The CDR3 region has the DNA TGTGCCAGCAGCCACCCTAGCGGGATCTGGGCAGATACGCAGTATTTT. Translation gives CASSHPSGIWADTQYF.

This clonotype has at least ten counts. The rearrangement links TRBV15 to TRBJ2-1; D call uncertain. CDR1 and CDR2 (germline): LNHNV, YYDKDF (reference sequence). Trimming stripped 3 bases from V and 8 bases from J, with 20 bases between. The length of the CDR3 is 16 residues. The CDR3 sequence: CATSRVKTISLDEQFF. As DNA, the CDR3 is TGTGCCACCAGCAGGGTTAAGACAATTAGTTTGGATGAGCAGTTCTTC.

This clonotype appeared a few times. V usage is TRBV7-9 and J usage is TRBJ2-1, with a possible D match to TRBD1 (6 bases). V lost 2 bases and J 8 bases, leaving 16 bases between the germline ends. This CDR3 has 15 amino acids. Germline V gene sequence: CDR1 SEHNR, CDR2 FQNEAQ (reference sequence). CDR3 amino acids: CASSLKDSQHDEQFF. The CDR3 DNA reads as TGTGCCAGCAGCTTAAAGGACAGCCAACACGATGAGCAGTTCTTC.

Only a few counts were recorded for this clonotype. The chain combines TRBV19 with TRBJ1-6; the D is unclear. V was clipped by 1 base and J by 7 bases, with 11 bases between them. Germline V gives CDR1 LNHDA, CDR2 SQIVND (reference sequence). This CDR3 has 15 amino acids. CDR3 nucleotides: TGTGCCAGTAGTATAGTACTGGCCAGAAATTCACCCCTCCACTTT. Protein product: CASSIVLARNSPLHF.

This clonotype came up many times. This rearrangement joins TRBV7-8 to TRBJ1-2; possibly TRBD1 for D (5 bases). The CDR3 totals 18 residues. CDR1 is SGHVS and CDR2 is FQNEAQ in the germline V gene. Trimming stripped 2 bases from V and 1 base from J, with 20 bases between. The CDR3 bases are TGTGCCAGCAGCTTATGGGGGATGGGACTGTCCTTTAACTATGGCTACACCTTC. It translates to CASSLWGMGLSFNYGYTF.

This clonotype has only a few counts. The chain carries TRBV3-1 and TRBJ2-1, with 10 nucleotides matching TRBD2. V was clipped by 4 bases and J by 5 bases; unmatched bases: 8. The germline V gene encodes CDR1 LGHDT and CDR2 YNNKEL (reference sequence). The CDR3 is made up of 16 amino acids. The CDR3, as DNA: TGTGCCAGCAGCCGGATGGTTCTAGCGGGAGACAATGAGCAGTTCTTC. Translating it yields CASSRMVLAGDNEQFF.

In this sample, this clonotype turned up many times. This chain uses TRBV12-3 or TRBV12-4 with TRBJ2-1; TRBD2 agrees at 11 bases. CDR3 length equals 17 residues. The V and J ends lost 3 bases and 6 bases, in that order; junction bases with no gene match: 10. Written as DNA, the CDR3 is TGTGCCAGCAGTTTCCCCAAACTAGCGGGGGAAGGCAATGAGCAGTTCTTC. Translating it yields CASSFPKLAGEGNEQFF.

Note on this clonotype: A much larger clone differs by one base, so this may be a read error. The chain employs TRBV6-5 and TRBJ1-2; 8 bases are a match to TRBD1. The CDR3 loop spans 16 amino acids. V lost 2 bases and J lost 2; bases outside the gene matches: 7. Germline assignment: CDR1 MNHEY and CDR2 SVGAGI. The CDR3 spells CASSYIRGRANYGYTF. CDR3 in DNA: TGTGCCAGCAGTTACATCAGGGGGCGAGCCAACTATGGCTACACCTTC.

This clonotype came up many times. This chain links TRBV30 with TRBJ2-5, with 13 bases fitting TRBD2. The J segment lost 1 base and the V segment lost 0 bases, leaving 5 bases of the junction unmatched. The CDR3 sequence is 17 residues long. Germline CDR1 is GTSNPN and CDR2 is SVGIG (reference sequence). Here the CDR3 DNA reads TGTGCCTGGAGTGTACGGAGGACTAGCGGGGGCCAAGAGACCCAGTACTTC. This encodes CAWSVRRTSGGQETQYF. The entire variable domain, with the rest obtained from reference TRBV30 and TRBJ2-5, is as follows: SQTIHQWPATLVQPVGSPLSLECTVEGTSNPNLYWYRQAAGRGLQLLFYSVGIGQISSEVPQNLSASRPQDRQFILSSKKLLLSDSGFYLCAWSVRRTSGGQETQYFGPGTRLLVL.

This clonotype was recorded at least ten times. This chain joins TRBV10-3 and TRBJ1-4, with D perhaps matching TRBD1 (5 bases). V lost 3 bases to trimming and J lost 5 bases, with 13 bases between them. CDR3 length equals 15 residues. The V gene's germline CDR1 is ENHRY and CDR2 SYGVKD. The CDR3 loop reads CAISDRGGGNEKLFF. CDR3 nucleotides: TGTGCCATCAGTGATAGGGGAGGAGGAAATGAAAAACTGTTTTTT.

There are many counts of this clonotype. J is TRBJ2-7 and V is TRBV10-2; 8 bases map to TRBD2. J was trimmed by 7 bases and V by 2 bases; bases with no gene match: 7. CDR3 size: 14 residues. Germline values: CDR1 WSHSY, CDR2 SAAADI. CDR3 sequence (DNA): TGCGCCAGCAGTGAGGGGACTAGGGCTTCGGAGCAGTACTTC. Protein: CASSEGTRASEQYF.

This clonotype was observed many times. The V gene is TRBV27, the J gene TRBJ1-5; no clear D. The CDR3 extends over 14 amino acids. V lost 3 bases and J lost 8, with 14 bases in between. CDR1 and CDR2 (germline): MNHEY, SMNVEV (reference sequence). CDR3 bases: TGTGCCAGCAGTTTGAAGCGTAACCGGGAGCCCCAGCATTTT. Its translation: CASSLKRNREPQHF.

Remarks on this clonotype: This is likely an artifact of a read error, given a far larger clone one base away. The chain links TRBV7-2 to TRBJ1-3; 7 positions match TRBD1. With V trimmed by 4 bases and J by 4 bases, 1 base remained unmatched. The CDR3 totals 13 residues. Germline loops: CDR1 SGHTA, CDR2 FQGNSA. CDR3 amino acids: CASSWGQGNTIYF. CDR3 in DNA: TGTGCCAGCAGCTGGGGACAGGGAAACACCATATATTTT.

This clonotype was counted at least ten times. CDR3 sequence reads: CSARDLQGAGGYTF. CDR3 coding DNA: TGCAGTGCTAGAGATCTTCAGGGGGCAGGTGGCTACACCTTC. J is TRBJ1-2 and V is TRBV20-1; 8 nucleotides agree with TRBD1. Germline loops: CDR1 DFQATT, CDR2 SNEGSKA (reference sequence). The CDR3 loop spans 14 amino acids. With V trimmed by 0 bases and J by 7 bases, 7 bases remained unmatched.

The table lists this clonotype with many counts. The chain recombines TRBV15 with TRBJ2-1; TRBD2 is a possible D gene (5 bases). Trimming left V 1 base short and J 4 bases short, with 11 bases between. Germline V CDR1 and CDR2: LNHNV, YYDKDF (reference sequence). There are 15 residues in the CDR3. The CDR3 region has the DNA TGTGCCACCAGCAGAGCGGCGGGCGGGTACAATGAGCAGTTCTTC. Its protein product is CATSRAAGGYNEQFF.

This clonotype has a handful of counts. CDR3 in amino acids: CASRAETGSGANVLTF. The DNA for the CDR3 is TGTGCCAGCAGGGCGGAAACAGGGTCTGGGGCCAACGTCCTGACTTTC. The genes are TRBV6-1 and TRBJ2-6, with D perhaps TRBD1 (6 bases). Trimming left V 6 bases short and J 1 base short, with 13 bases between. The germline V gene has CDR1 MNHNS and CDR2 SASEGT. The CDR3 is 16 residues long.

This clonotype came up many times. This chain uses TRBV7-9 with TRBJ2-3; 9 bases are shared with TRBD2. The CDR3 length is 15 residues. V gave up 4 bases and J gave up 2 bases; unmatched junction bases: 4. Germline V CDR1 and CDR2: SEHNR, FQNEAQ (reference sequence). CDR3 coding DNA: TGTGCCAGCAGCTGGACTAGCGCCTACACAGATACGCAGTATTTT. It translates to CASSWTSAYTDTQYF.